Listed below are T cell receptor beta chains from one sample, sequenced in a study of shared clonotypes between healthy human individuals. Method: immunoSEQ multiplex PCR; TCRdb's copy keeps in-frame clones and lacks some. The sample lists more than 1.2 million clones, about 98.5% occurring once. What was sequenced was naive CD4+ T cells sorted from blood. The receptors derive from a man aged 30-40 years in good health. Both conserved end residues are part of each CDR3. Each record gives: clone size, V gene, D gene, J gene, CDR3 protein, CDR3 DNA. The D gene is left open where the match is weak. Clone sizes are given selectively: once, few, many, or a class where the clone is expanded.

NA	TRBV19	TRBD1	TRBJ1-4	CARPTGVNEKLFF	TGTGCCAGACCGACAGGGGTTAATGAAAAACTGTTTTTT
once	TRBV5-4	NA	TRBJ2-1	CASSQTEITYNEQFF	TGTGCCAGCAGCCAAACAGAGATAACCTACAATGAGCAGTTCTTC
NA	TRBV5-1	TRBD1	TRBJ2-2	CASSLAGTVNTGELFF	TGCGCCAGCAGCTTGGCGGGGACAGTGAACACCGGGGAGCTGTTTTTT
NA	TRBV4-3	NA	TRBJ2-4	CASSQVVGRGANIQYF	TGCGCCAGCAGCCAAGTTGTCGGCAGGGGGGCGAACATTCAGTACTTC
NA	TRBV2	TRBD1	TRBJ2-7	CASSYRGLYEQYF	TGTGCCAGCAGTTACAGGGGGCTCTACGAGCAGTACTTC
NA	TRBV18	NA	TRBJ1-2	CASSPPEVIHGYTF	TGTGCCAGCTCACCACCGGAGGTCATCCATGGCTACACCTTC
NA	TRBV19	NA	TRBJ2-7	CASSIGGPSYEQYF	TGTGCCAGTAGTATAGGTGGCCCCAGCTACGAGCAGTACTTC
NA	TRBV5-4	NA	TRBJ2-7	CASSPGKKPEQYF	TGTGCCAGCAGCCCAGGGAAGAAGCCCGAGCAGTACTTC
once	TRBV9	NA	TRBJ2-7	CASSVAGTPYEQYF	TGTGCCAGCAGCGTAGCTGGCACGCCCTACGAGCAGTACTTC
NA	TRBV18	NA	TRBJ2-6	CASSIGISGANVLTF	TGTGCCAGCTCCATCGGGATCTCTGGGGCCAACGTCCTGACTTTC
few	TRBV30	NA	TRBJ1-1	CAATAWTEAFF	TGTGCCGCCACGGCCTGGACTGAAGCTTTCTTT
NA	TRBV6-5	NA	TRBJ2-7	CASSYDSYEQYF	TGTGCCAGCAGTTACGACTCCTACGAGCAGTACTTC
NA	TRBV6-5	NA	TRBJ1-5	CASSPSGEYQPQHF	TGTGCCAGCAGCCCGTCCGGGGAGTATCAGCCCCAGCATTTT
NA	TRBV18	NA	TRBJ2-3	CASSPRSGVGTDTQYF	TGTGCCAGCTCACCTCGGTCGGGAGTGGGAACAGATACGCAGTATTTT
NA	TRBV5-1	NA	TRBJ2-7	CASRQGGGYEQYF	TGCGCCAGCCGACAGGGAGGAGGGTACGAGCAGTACTTC
NA	TRBV9	TRBD2	TRBJ2-7	CASSVVVGGPYEQYF	TGTGCCAGCAGCGTAGTAGTGGGAGGGCCATACGAGCAGTACTTC
NA	TRBV18	NA	TRBJ2-7	CASSNVGGGIGYEQYF	TGTGCCAGCTCCAACGTCGGGGGCGGGATTGGCTACGAGCAGTACTTC
NA	TRBV11-2	NA	TRBJ2-3	CASSLEGTQYF	TGTGCCAGCAGCTTGGAAGGTACGCAGTATTTT
NA	TRBV27	NA	TRBJ2-5	CASSLEPWGTQYF	TGTGCCAGCAGTTTAGAACCCTGGGGGACCCAGTACTTC
NA	TRBV10-3	TRBD2	TRBJ2-4	CAIRSSGLAGRSIQYF	TGTGCCATCAGGAGTTCGGGACTAGCGGGGAGGAGCATTCAGTACTTC
NA	TRBV18	NA	TRBJ2-5	CASSRSLETQYF	TGTGCCAGCTCACGAAGTCTCGAGACCCAGTACTTC